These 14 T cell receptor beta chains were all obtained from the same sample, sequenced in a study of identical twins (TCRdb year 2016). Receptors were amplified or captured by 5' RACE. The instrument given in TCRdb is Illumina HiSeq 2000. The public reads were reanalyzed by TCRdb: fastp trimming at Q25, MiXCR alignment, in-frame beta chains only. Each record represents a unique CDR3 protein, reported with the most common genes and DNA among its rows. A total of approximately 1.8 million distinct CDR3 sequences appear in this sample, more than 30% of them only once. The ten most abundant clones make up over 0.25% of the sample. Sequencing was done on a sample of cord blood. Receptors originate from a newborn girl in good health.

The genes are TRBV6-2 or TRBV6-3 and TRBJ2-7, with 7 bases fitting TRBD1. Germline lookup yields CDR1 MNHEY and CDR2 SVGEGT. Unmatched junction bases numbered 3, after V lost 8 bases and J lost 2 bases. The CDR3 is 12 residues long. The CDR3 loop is CASRDSPYEQYF. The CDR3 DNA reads TGTGCCAGCCGGGACAGCCCCTACGAGCAGTACTTC.

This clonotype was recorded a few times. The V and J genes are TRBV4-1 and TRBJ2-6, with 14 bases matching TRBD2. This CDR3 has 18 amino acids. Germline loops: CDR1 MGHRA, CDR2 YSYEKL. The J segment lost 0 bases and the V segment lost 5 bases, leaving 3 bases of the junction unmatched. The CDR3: CASSVTSGGASGANVLTF. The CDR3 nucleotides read TGCGCCAGCAGCGTGACTAGCGGGGGGGCCTCTGGGGCCAACGTCCTGACTTTC.

The CDR3 region has the DNA TGCGCCAGCACCACTGTAGCGGGAGTGCACAATGAGCAGTTCTTC. Protein sequence: CASTTVAGVHNEQFF. This chain uses TRBV5-1 with TRBJ2-1; TRBD2 aligns across 9 bases. CDR1 and CDR2 from the germline V gene are SGHRS and YFSETQ. With 6 bases clipped from V and 5 bases from J, the junction kept 9 bases outside the gene matches. The CDR3 is 15 residues long. The complete variable domain, with remaining parts taken from reference TRBV5-1 and TRBJ2-1, reads KAGVTQTPRYLIKTRGQQVTLSCSPISGHRSVSWYQQTPGQGLQFLFEYFSETQRNKGNFPGRFSGRQFSNSRSEMNVSTLELGDSALYLCASTTVAGVHNEQFFGPGTRLTVL.

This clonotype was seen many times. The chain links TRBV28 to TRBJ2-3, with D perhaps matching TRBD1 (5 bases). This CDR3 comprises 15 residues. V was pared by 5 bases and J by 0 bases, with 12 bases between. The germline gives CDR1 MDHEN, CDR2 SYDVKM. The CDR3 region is CASSEGRTSTDTQYF. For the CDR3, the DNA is TGTGCCAGCAGTGAAGGACGGACAAGCACAGATACGCAGTATTTT.

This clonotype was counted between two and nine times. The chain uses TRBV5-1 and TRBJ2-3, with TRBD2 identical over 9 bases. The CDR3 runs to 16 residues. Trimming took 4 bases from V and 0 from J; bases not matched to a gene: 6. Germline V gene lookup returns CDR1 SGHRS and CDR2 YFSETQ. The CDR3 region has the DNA TGCGCCAGCAGCACGCTTAGCGGGGGCAGCACAGATACGCAGTATTTT. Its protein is CASSTLSGGSTDTQYF.

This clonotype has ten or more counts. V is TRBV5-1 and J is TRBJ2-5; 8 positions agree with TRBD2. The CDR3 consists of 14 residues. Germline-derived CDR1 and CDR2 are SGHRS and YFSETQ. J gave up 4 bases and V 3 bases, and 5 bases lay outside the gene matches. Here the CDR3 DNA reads TGCGCCAGCAGCTCGAGCGGGAGAGGAGAGACCCAGTACTTC. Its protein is CASSSSGRGETQYF.

Written as DNA, the CDR3 is TGTGCCAGCAGCTTAGGCCCAGGGGAGGGAAACTATGGCTACACCTTC. Its protein is CASSLGPGEGNYGYTF. The gene calls are TRBV7-9 and TRBJ1-2; possible D gene TRBD1, 6 bases. This CDR3 contains 16 residues. Looked up from germline, CDR1 is SEHNR and CDR2 is FQNEAQ (reference sequence). Trimming removed 1 base from V and 2 bases from J, with 14 bases in between.

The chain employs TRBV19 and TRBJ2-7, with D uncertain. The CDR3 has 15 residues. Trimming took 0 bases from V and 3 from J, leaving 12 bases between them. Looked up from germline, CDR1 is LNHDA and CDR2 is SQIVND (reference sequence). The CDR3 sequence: CASSIDRSRIYEQYF. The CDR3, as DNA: TGTGCCAGTAGTATAGATCGATCTCGCATCTACGAGCAGTACTTC.

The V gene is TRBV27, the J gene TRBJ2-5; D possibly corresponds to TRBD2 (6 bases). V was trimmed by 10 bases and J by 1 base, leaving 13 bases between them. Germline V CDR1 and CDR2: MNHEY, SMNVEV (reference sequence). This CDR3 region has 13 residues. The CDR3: CATRRLGQETQYF. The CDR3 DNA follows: TGTGCCACCAGGCGACTAGGCCAAGAGACCCAGTACTTC.

The CDR3 bases are TGTGCCAGCATCCCTTCTGGCGGGGGCCACAATGAGCAGTTCTTC. This sequence encodes CASIPSGGGHNEQFF. The J gene is TRBJ2-1, the V gene TRBV6-6, with TRBD2 as a possible D gene (7 bases). CDR1 and CDR2 (germline): MNHNY, SVGAGI (reference sequence). V was cut by 7 bases and J by 5 bases, with 18 bases left in between. This CDR3 is built from 15 residues.

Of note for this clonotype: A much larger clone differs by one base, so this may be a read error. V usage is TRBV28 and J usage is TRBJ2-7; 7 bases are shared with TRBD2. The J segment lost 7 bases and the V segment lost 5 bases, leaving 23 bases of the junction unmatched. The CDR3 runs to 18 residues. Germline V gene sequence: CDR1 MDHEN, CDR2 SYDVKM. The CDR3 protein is CASSGASGITASYNEQYF. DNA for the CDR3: TGTGCCAGCAGTGGGGCTAGCGGTATAACCGCCTCCTACAATGAGCAGTACTTC.

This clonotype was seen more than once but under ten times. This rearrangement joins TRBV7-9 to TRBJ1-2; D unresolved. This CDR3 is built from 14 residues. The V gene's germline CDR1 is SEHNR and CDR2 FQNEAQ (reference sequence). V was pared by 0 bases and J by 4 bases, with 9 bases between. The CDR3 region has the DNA TGTGCCAGCAGCTTAGCCACACTAGTCTATGGCTACACCTTC. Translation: CASSLATLVYGYTF.

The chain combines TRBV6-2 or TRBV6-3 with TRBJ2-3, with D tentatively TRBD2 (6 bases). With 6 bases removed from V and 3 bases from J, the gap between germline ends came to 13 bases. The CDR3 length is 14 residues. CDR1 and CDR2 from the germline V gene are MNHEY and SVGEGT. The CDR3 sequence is CASRLPGVTDTQYF. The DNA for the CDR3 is TGTGCCAGCAGACTCCCGGGGGTGACAGATACGCAGTATTTT.

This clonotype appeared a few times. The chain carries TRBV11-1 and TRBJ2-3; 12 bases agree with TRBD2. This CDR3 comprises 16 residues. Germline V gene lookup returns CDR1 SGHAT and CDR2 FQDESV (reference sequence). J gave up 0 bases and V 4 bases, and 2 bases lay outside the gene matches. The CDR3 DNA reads TGTGCCAGCAGCTCTACTAGCGGGAGGAGCACAGATACGCAGTATTTT. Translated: CASSSTSGRSTDTQYF.